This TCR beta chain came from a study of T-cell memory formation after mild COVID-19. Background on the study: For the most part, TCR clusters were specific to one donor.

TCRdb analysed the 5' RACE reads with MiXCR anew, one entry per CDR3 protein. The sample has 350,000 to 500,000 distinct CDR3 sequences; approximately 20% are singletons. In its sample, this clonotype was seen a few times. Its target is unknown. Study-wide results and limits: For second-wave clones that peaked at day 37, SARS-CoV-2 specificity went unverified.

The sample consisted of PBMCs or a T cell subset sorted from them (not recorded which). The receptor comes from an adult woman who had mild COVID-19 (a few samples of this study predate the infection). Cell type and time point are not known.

The CDR3 DNA follows: TGCGCCAGCAGCCACCTCCGGGACATGAACACTGAAGCTTTCTTT. Protein sequence: CASSHLRDMNTEAFF. The V gene is TRBV4-1, the J gene TRBJ1-1; a weak D match, TRBD1 (6 bases). The V end was cut by 3 bases, the J end by 0 bases, with 11 bases between. The CDR3 covers 15 residues. Germline V gives CDR1 MGHRA, CDR2 YSYEKL.